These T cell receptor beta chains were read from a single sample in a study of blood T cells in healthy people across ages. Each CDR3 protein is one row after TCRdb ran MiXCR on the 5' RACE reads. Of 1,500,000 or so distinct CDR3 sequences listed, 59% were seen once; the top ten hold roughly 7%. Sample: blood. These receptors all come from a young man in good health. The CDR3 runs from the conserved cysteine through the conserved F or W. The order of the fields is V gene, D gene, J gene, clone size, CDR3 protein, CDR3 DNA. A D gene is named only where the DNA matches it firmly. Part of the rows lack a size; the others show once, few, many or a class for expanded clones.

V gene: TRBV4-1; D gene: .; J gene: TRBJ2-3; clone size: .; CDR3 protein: CASSQVNGNTDTQYF; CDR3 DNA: TGCGCCAGCAGCCAGGTCAATGGAAACACAGATACGCAGTATTTT
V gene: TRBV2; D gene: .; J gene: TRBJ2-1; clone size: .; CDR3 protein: CASSGGGGEYNEQFF; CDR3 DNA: TGTGCCAGCAGTGGGGGAGGGGGAGAATACAATGAGCAGTTCTTC
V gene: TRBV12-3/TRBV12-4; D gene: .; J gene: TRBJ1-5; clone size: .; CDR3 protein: CASRQGYSNQPQHF; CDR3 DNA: TGTGCCAGCAGACAGGGATATAGCAATCAGCCCCAGCATTTT
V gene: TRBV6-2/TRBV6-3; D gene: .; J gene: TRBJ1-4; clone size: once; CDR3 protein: CASREKLGVEKLFF; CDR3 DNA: TGTGCCAGCAGGGAGAAATTAGGAGTGGAAAAACTGTTTTTT
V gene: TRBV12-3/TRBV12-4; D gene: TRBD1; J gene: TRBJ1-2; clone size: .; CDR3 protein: CASREGGQIYGYTF; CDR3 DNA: TGTGCCAGCAGGGAGGGGGGACAGATCTATGGCTACACCTTC
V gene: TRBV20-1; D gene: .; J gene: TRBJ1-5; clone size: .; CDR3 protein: CSARLAEYSNQPQHF; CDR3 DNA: TGCAGTGCTAGGCTTGCAGAGTATAGCAATCAGCCCCAGCATTTT
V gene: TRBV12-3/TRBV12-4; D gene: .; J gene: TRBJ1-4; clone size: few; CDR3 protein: CASSPVGEKLFF; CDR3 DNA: TGTGCCAGCAGTCCCGTTGGGGAAAAACTGTTTTTT
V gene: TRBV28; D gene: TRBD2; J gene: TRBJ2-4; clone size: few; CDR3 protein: CASRPTSGGAIQYF; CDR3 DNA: TGTGCCAGCAGACCAACTAGCGGGGGGGCAATTCAGTACTTC
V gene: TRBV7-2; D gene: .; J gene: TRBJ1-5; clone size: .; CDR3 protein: CASSLGVTQPQHF; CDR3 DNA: TGTGCCAGCAGCTTAGGCGTCACTCAGCCCCAGCATTTT
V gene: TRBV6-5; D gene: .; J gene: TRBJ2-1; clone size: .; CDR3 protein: CASRLSAGYYNEQFF; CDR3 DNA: TGTGCCAGCAGGCTTTCTGCGGGGTACTACAATGAGCAGTTCTTC
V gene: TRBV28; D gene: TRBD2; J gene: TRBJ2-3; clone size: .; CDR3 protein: CASRAGAFTDTQYF; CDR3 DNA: TGTGCCAGCCGAGCGGGGGCCTTCACAGATACGCAGTATTTT
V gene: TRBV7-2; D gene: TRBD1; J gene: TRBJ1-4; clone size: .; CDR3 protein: CASSGTGSATNEKLFF; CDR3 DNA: TGTGCCAGCAGCGGGACAGGGTCTGCAACTAATGAAAAACTGTTTTTT
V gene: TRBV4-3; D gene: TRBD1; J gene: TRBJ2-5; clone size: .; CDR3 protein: CASSQDRDRSQETQYF; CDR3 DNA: TGCGCCAGCAGCCAAGATCGGGACAGGAGCCAAGAGACCCAGTACTTC
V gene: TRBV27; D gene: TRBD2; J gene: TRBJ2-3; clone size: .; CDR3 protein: CASRIAGVQADTQYF; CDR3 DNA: TGTGCCAGCAGGATAGCGGGAGTTCAAGCAGATACGCAGTATTTT
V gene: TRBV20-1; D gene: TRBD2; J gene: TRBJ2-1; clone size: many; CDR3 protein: CSARQLAGVLNEQFF; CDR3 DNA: TGCAGTGCTAGGCAACTAGCGGGAGTTCTCAATGAGCAGTTCTTC
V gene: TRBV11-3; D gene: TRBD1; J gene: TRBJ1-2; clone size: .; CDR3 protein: CASSPLDRGRFGYTF; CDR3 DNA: TGTGCCAGCAGCCCCCTGGACAGGGGAAGGTTTGGCTACACCTTC
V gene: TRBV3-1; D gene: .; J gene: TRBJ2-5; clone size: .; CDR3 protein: CASSQDNRAGTQYF; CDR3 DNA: TGTGCCAGCAGCCAAGATAACCGGGCTGGGACCCAGTACTTC
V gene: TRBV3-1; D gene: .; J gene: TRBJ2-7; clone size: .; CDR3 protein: CASSQHGRSYEQYF; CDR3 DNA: TGTGCCAGCAGCCAACATGGACGGTCATACGAGCAGTACTTC
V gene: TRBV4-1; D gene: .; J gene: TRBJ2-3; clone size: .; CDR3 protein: CASSQEPRTDTQYF; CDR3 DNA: TGCGCCAGCAGCCAAGAGCCCCGAACAGATACGCAGTATTTT
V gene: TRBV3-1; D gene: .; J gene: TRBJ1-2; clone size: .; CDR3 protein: CASSQGDRLRDMGYTF; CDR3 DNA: TGTGCCAGCAGCCAAGGAGATAGGCTTCGTGATATGGGCTACACCTTC
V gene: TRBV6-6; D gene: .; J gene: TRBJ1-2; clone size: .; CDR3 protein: CASSYREQSYGYTF; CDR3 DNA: TGTGCCAGCAGTTACCGGGAGCAGAGCTATGGCTACACCTTC
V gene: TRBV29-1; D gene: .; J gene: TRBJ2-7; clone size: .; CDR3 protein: CSVEERDNNYEQYF; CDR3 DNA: TGCAGCGTCGAAGAACGGGACAACAACTACGAGCAGTACTTC
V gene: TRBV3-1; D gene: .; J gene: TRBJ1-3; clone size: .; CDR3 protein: CASSLDGSSGNTIYF; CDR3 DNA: TGTGCCAGCAGCCTCGACGGGAGCTCTGGAAACACCATATATTTT
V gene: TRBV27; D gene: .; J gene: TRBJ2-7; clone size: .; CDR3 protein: CASRGSAHYEQYF; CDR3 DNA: TGTGCCAGCAGGGGATCGGCACACTACGAGCAGTACTTC
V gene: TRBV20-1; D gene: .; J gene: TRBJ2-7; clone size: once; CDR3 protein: CGARTVNSYEQYF; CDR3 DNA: TGCGGTGCTAGGACAGTCAACTCCTACGAGCAGTACTTC
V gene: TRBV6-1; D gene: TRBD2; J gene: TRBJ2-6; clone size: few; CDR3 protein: CASSPGTSGGAGANVLTF; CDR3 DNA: TGTGCCAGCAGTCCCGGGACTAGCGGGGGGGCTGGGGCCAACGTCCTGACTTTC
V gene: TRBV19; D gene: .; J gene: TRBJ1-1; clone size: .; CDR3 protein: CASIGGQYTEAFF; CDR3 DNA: TGTGCCAGTATTGGGGGCCAGTACACTGAAGCTTTCTTT
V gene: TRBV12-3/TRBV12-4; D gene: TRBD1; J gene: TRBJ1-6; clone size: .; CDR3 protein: CASSLNRGRAPLHF; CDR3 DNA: TGTGCCAGCAGCCTCAACAGGGGAAGGGCACCCCTCCACTTT
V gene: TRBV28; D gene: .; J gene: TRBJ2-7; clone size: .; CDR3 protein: CASSLVQLYEQYF; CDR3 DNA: TGTGCCAGCAGTTTAGTCCAACTCTACGAGCAGTACTTC
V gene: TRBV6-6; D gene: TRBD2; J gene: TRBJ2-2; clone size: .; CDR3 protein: CPSRDYSPNTGELFF; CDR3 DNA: TGTCCCAGCAGGGACTATAGCCCGAACACCGGGGAGCTGTTTTTT
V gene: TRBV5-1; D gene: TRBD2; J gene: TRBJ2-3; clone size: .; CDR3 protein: CASGPRLAGFTDTQYF; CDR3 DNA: TGCGCCAGCGGCCCACGACTAGCGGGGTTCACAGATACGCAGTATTTT
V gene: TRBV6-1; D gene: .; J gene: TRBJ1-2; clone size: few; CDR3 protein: CASSEALLRGYTF; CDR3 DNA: TGTGCCAGCAGTGAAGCGCTTCTGCGTGGCTACACCTTC
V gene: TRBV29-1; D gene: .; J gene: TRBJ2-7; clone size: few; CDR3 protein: CSVKTYEQYF; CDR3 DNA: TGCAGCGTGAAGACCTACGAGCAGTACTTC
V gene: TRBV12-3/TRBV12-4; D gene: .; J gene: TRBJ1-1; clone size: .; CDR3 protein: CASSFSLGKGNTEAFF; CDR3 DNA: TGTGCCAGCAGTTTTTCCCTAGGAAAGGGGAACACTGAAGCTTTCTTT
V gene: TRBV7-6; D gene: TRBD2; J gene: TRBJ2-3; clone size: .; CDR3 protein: CASSSRTSGRHSDTQYF; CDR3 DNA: TGTGCCAGCAGCTCGCGGACTAGCGGGAGGCATTCGGATACGCAGTATTTT
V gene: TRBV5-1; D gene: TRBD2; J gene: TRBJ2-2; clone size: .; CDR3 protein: CASSLEPAGETGELFF; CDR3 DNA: TGCGCCAGCAGCTTGGAGCCAGCGGGAGAAACCGGGGAGCTGTTTTTT
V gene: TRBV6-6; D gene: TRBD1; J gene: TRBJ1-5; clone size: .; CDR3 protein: CASSHPRQGGNQPQHF; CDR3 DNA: TGTGCCAGCAGTCACCCCCGACAGGGCGGGAATCAGCCCCAGCATTTT
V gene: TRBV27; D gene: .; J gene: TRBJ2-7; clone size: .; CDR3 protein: CASRLLGSSYEQYF; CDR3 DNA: TGTGCCAGCAGACTTTTAGGGTCCTCCTACGAGCAGTACTTC